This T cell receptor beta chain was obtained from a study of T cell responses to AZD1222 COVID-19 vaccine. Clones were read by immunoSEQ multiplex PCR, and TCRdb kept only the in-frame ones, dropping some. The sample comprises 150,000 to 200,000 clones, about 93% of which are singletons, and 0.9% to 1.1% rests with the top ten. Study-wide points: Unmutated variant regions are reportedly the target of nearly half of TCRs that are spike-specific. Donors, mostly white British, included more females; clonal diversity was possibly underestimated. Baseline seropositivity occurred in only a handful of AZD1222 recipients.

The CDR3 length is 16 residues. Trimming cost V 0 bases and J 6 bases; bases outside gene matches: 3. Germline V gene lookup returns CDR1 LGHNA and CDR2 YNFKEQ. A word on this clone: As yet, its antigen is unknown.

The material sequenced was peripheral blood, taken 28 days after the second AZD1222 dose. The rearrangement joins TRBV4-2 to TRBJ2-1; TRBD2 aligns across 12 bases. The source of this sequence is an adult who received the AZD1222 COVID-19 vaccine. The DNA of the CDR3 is TGTGCCAGCAGCCAAGAACGGACTAGCGGGGCCAATGAGCAGTTCTTC. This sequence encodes CASSQERTSGANEQFF.